The clone carrying this T cell receptor beta chain turned up a few times. Its matching antigen is unknown. The sample belongs to a study of CD8 T cells in ankylosing spondylitis. Study-level results: A CD8+ phenotype characterized the disease-linked clones, which were relatively rare in peripheral blood. It was reported that disease-linked clones were significantly enriched in matched ankylosing spondylitis synovial fluid. In ankylosing spondylitis blood, a motif of fewer than 10 highly homologous TCR beta variants appeared characteristic.

TCRdb recomputed calls from the 5' RACE reads with MiXCR, one row per CDR3 protein. This repertoire shows 250,000 to 350,000 distinct CDR3 sequences, about 19% found once; its top ten account for 7.8%. With 2 bases clipped from V and 8 bases from J, the junction kept 5 bases outside the gene matches. The CDR3 runs to 15 residues. Germline V gene data show CDR1 as LGHNA and CDR2 as YNFKEQ. Sequences were obtained from blood, either unsorted or a sorted T cell fraction (not recorded which). J is TRBJ2-1 and V is TRBV4-2; 11 bases align to TRBD2. The clonotype was recovered from a male donor with ankylosing spondylitis or in good health (not recorded which). CDR3 residues: CASSQHSGGADEQFF. CDR3 nucleotide sequence: TGTGCCAGCAGCCAACATAGCGGGGGGGCGGATGAGCAGTTCTTC.